A single sample is the source of the 9 T cell receptor beta chains below, sequenced in a study of cytomegalovirus exposure and HLA in healthy donors. Researchers ran the PCR with 60 Vbeta and 13 Jbeta primers. The method was immunoSEQ multiplex PCR; TCRdb's version includes in-frame clones alone and lacks a portion of them. The data contain under 200,000 clones, around 79% of them singletons. Sequenced input: PBMCs. The origin of the receptors is a man between 18 and 35 years old in good health and CMV-seronegative.

A single count supports this clone. This chain connects TRBV28 to TRBJ1-2; D might be TRBD1 (6 bases). V was clipped by 3 bases and J by 3 bases, with 11 bases between them. From germline, CDR1 is MDHEN and CDR2 SYDVKM. The CDR3 extends over 14 amino acids. CDR3 amino acids: CASSLNTGYYGYTF. DNA for the CDR3: TGTGCCAGCAGTTTGAATACAGGGTACTATGGCTACACCTTC.

In this sample, this clone turned up a few times. This chain links TRBV6-6 with TRBJ2-5; D remains unclear. The CDR3 extends over 13 amino acids. Germline V gives CDR1 MNHNY, CDR2 SVGAGI (reference sequence). Trimming took off 2 bases at V and 1 base at J, with 5 bases between the two ends. The CDR3 DNA reads TGTGCCAGCAGTTACCAGATCCAAGAGACCCAGTACTTC. Translation gives CASSYQIQETQYF.

CDR3 sequence (DNA): TGTGCCTGGTGCAGGGGGCCGAACACTGAAGCTTTCTTT. Translation gives CAWCRGPNTEAFF. The chain recombines TRBV30 with TRBJ1-1; TRBD1 aligns across 8 bases. Unmatched junction bases numbered 3, after V lost 5 bases and J lost 1 base. Germline V gene sequence: CDR1 GTSNPN, CDR2 SVGIG (reference sequence). The length of the CDR3 is 13 residues.

The chain carries TRBV5-4 and TRBJ1-3, with D tentatively TRBD1 (5 bases). V was trimmed by 4 bases and J by 0 bases, leaving 20 bases between them. The CDR3 loop spans 18 amino acids. Germline V gene data show CDR1 as SGHNT and CDR2 as YYREEE (reference sequence). CDR3 nucleotides: TGTGCCAGCAGCGCCTACCCCCAGGGTTCCTTCTCTGGAAACACCATATATTTT. It specifies CASSAYPQGSFSGNTIYF.

This clone was seen more than once but under ten times. This rearrangement joins TRBV11-2 to TRBJ2-1; TRBD2 aligns across 8 bases. V lost 0 bases and J lost 5; bases outside the gene matches: 3. Per the germline V gene, CDR1 is SGHAT and CDR2 is FQNNGV. The CDR3 loop spans 15 amino acids. For the CDR3, the DNA is TGTGCCAGCAGCTTAGAACTAGCGGATAACAATGAGCAGTTCTTC. Protein sequence: CASSLELADNNEQFF.

Concerning this clone itself: Different DNA sequences within this sample yield the same CDR3. As DNA, the CDR3 is TGTGCCAGCAGCACCCTACGGGCGGGTCTCTCCTACGAGCAGTACTTC. Translating gives CASSTLRAGLSYEQYF. The chain has TRBV7-8 and TRBJ2-7; maybe TRBD2 (5 bases). CDR3 size: 16 residues. Germline assignment: CDR1 SGHVS and CDR2 FQNEAQ. The ends were cut back, 5 bases at V and 0 bases at J, with 17 bases in the middle. The full variable domain, with the rest looked up from reference TRBV7-8 and TRBJ2-7, is GAGVSQSPRYKVAKRGQDVALRCDPISGHVSLFWYQQALGQGPEFLTYFQNEAQLDKSGLPSDRFFAERPEGSVSTLKIQRTQQEDSAVYLCASSTLRAGLSYEQYFGPGTRLTVT.

The chain employs TRBV6-6 and TRBJ2-3; the match to TRBD2 covers 10 bases. CDR1 MNHNY and CDR2 SVGAGI come from the germline V gene (reference sequence). V gave up 6 bases and J gave up 2 bases; unmatched junction bases: 8. This CDR3 is built from 16 residues. The CDR3 loop reads CASSPQAGGFTDTQYF. In nucleotides, the CDR3 is TGTGCCAGCAGCCCTCAAGCGGGAGGGTTCACAGATACGCAGTATTTT.

V usage is TRBV6-6 and J usage is TRBJ2-2; tentatively, D is TRBD2 (6 bases). The CDR3 sequence is 15 residues long. Germline loops: CDR1 MNHNY, CDR2 SVGAGI (reference sequence). V lost 2 bases and J 0 bases, leaving 7 bases between the germline ends. The CDR3 region has the DNA TGTGCCAGCAGTTACCGCGGGACGAACACCGGGGAGCTGTTTTTT. Residues: CASSYRGTNTGELFF.

The chain combines TRBV6-5 with TRBJ2-1, with 8 bases aligning to TRBD2. CDR1 is MNHEY, CDR2 SVGAGI, per germline. This CDR3 is 15 amino acids long. V lost 8 bases and J lost 4; bases outside the gene matches: 10. CDR3 in DNA: TGTGCCAGCTGCCGCCTAGCGGGTAGTTACAATGAGCAGTTCTTC. This translates into CASCRLAGSYNEQFF.